The 29 T cell receptor beta chains in this list originate from one sample, sequenced in a study of blood T cells in healthy people across ages. The authors ran a second PCR of about 7 to 11 cycles using a sample-barcoded 5' primer and a J-beta primer mix. TCRdb processed the 5' RACE reads anew with MiXCR; each CDR3 protein has one entry. The sample has 1.5 million or so distinct CDR3 sequences; 42% are singletons. Sequencing was carried out using blood. These receptors all come from a woman aged 18-29 years in good health.

The rearrangement joins TRBV4-1 to TRBJ2-2; D not certain. The V end was cut by 3 bases, the J end by 2 bases, with 7 bases between. Per germline, CDR1 MGHRA and CDR2 YSYEKL. The CDR3 has 14 amino acids. The CDR3 here is CASSQSLNTGELFF. In DNA form, the CDR3 reads TGCGCCAGCAGCCAGAGCCTTAACACCGGGGAGCTGTTTTTT.

Written as DNA, the CDR3 is TGTGCCAGCTGTGGGGGATACGAGCAGTACTTC. Its translation is CASCGGYEQYF. This chain connects TRBV28 to TRBJ2-5; D tentatively reads TRBD1 or TRBD2 (5 bases each). The J call is uncertain, as TRBJ2-7 better fits the DNA end. In germline, CDR1 is MDHEN, CDR2 SYDVKM. The CDR3 has 11 residues.

This clonotype was counted a few times. This chain uses TRBV5-1 with TRBJ1-5; 7 bases agree with TRBD1. CDR1 is SGHRS, CDR2 YFSETQ, per germline. The junction had 16 bases not matched to a gene; V was cut back by 0 bases and J by 7 bases. The CDR3 covers 18 residues. CDR3 sequence (DNA): TGCGCCAGCAGCTTGGATGGGGGACAGCCGATGGGGGAACAGCCCCAGCATTTT. Translating gives CASSLDGGQPMGEQPQHF.

This chain links TRBV6-5 with TRBJ2-6, with 11 bases that match TRBD2. The CDR3 extends over 16 amino acids. Losses at the gene ends were 6 bases for V and 6 bases for J; bases not matched to a gene: 7. Germline V CDR1 and CDR2: MNHEY, SVGAGI. The CDR3 reads CASRGLAETEANVLTF. The CDR3 nucleotides read TGTGCCAGCAGGGGACTAGCGGAGACTGAGGCCAACGTCCTGACTTTC.

This clonotype appeared a few times. The V and J genes are TRBV4-2 and TRBJ2-1, with 11 bases that match TRBD2. The germline V gene has CDR1 LGHNA and CDR2 YNFKEQ. The CDR3 sequence is 15 residues long. Losses at the gene ends were 4 bases for V and 7 bases for J; bases not matched to a gene: 6. The CDR3 DNA is TGTGCCAGCAGCCCTGCTGGGACTAGCGGTAATGAGCAGTTCTTC. It translates to CASSPAGTSGNEQFF.

V is TRBV12-3 or TRBV12-4 and J is TRBJ2-1; TRBD1 agrees at 9 bases. The CDR3 covers 15 residues. The ends lost 5 bases at V and 6 bases at J; junction bases unmatched: 8. CDR3 nucleotides: TGTGCCAGCAGTACGACAGGGGGGAAGGTCAATGAGCAGTTCTTC. It translates to CASSTTGGKVNEQFF.

As regards this clonotype: The junction departs from the called germline gene at one end, perhaps through a read error. This chain joins TRBV4-1 and TRBJ2-4, with TRBD1 as a possible D gene (6 bases). The DNA end favors TRBJ2-7, so the J call may be wrong. CDR3 length: 13 residues. Looked up from germline, CDR1 is MGHRA and CDR2 is YSYEKL. CDR3 in DNA: TGCACCAGCAGCCACAGGGTAGTAAACGAGCAGTACTTC. It is translated as CTSSHRVVNEQYF.

This chain joins TRBV9 and TRBJ2-1; 8 nucleotides line up with TRBD1. This CDR3 has 16 amino acids. In germline, CDR1 is SGDLS, CDR2 YYNGEE. V trimming: 4 bases; J trimming: 5 bases; junction bases outside the gene matches: 11. The CDR3 sequence is CASSPVTGTGHNEQFF. The DNA of the CDR3 is TGTGCCAGCAGCCCAGTGACCGGGACAGGACACAATGAGCAGTTCTTC.

This clonotype was found once. The rearrangement joins TRBV5-1 to TRBJ1-4, with D perhaps matching TRBD1 (6 bases). Trimming removed 7 bases from V and 3 bases from J, with 13 bases in between. CDR1 is SGHRS, CDR2 YFSETQ, per germline. CDR3 length: 14 amino acids. In nucleotides, the CDR3 is TGCGCCAGCCGGGAACAGGGAGCTAATGAAAAACTGTTTTTT. The encoded protein is CASREQGANEKLFF.

This clonotype was recorded many times. DNA for the CDR3: TGTGCCAGCAGTCCCGGGACAGGGAAAGGCTATGGCTACACCTTC. Translation gives CASSPGTGKGYGYTF. The rearrangement joins TRBV12-3 or TRBV12-4 to TRBJ1-2, with 9 bases matching TRBD1. Trimming cost V 5 bases and J 4 bases; bases outside gene matches: 8. The CDR3 consists of 15 residues.

V and J are TRBV29-1 and TRBJ2-5; perhaps TRBD2 as D (6 bases). This CDR3 is 13 amino acids long. CDR1 is SQVTM and CDR2 is ANQGSEA in the germline V gene. CDR3 amino acids: CSSQPGLGETQYF. The CDR3 nucleotides read TGCAGTAGTCAGCCGGGACTTGGGGAGACCCAGTACTTC. The full variable domain, completed using reference TRBV29-1 and TRBJ2-5, is SAVISQKPSRDICQRGTSLTIQCQVDSQVTMMFWYRQQPGQSLTLIATANQGSEATYESGFVIDKFPISRPNLTFSTLTVSNMSPEDSSIYLCSSQPGLGETQYFGPGTRLLVL.

V gene TRBV20-1 combines with J gene TRBJ2-3, with 9 bases that match TRBD2. The CDR3 spans 14 residues. The trim removed 3 bases at V and 10 bases at J, leaving 11 bases unmatched. Germline V gene data show CDR1 as DFQATT and CDR2 as SNEGSKA (reference sequence). The CDR3 loop is CSASASGGRAAQYF. CDR3 in DNA: TGCAGTGCTAGTGCTAGCGGCGGGAGGGCGGCGCAGTATTTT.

The chain uses TRBV7-2 and TRBJ1-5, with 7 bases fitting TRBD1. Germline lookup yields CDR1 SGHTA and CDR2 FQGNSA. Trimming took 5 bases from V and 7 from J; bases not matched to a gene: 8. The CDR3 sequence is 14 residues long. CDR3 DNA sequence: TGTGCCAGCAGCGTAGGACAGGTCTGGCAGCCCCAGCATTTT. This encodes CASSVGQVWQPQHF.

The V call is TRBV30, the J call TRBJ1-5; 8 bases map to TRBD1. The J segment lost 3 bases and the V segment lost 1 base, leaving 5 bases of the junction unmatched. The CDR3 length is 15 residues. Germline loops: CDR1 GTSNPN, CDR2 SVGIG (reference sequence). CDR3 loop: CAWSAGQAINQPQHF. Here the CDR3 DNA reads TGTGCCTGGAGTGCGGGACAGGCGATCAATCAGCCCCAGCATTTT.

The chain joins TRBV28 to TRBJ1-4; unclear D gene. Trimming cost V 2 bases and J 7 bases, with 17 bases left between them. CDR3 length equals 16 residues. CDR1 is MDHEN and CDR2 is SYDVKM in the germline V gene. This CDR3 reads CASSLDGLVRVEKLFF. The CDR3 DNA reads TGTGCCAGCAGTTTAGATGGACTTGTTCGGGTTGAAAAACTGTTTTTT.

The chain links TRBV5-5 to TRBJ2-7; unclear D gene. Germline V gene data show CDR1 as SGHKS and CDR2 as YYEKEE (reference sequence). Trimming removed 0 bases from V and 2 bases from J, with 9 bases in between. The CDR3 consists of 14 residues. The DNA for the CDR3 is TGTGCCAGCAGCTTGGCGCACTTACCCTACGAGCAGTACTTC. This encodes CASSLAHLPYEQYF.

The V call is TRBV29-1, the J call TRBJ1-2; D is unresolved. Germline V gives CDR1 SQVTM, CDR2 ANQGSEA. The CDR3 loop spans 14 amino acids. Trimming removed 8 bases from V and 10 bases from J, with 26 bases in between. This CDR3 is CSISRDSILFDYTF. CDR3 DNA: TGCAGCATCTCCCGGGATTCAATTCTGTTTGACTACACCTTC.

V and J are TRBV2 and TRBJ2-7; D is perhaps TRBD1 (5 bases). Trimming cost V 6 bases and J 2 bases, with 5 bases left between them. This CDR3 has 11 residues. The germline CDR1 and CDR2 sequences are SNHLY and FYNNEI. The CDR3 bases are TGTGCCAGCAGGACAGCCTACGAGCAGTACTTC. Protein: CASRTAYEQYF.

This rearrangement joins TRBV7-3 to TRBJ1-1; 8 nucleotides align to TRBD1. Looked up from germline, CDR1 is SGHTA and CDR2 is FQGTGA. Trimming removed 5 bases from V and 4 bases from J; junction bases left unmatched: 6. CDR3 length equals 14 residues. The CDR3 nucleotides read TGTGCCAGCAGCCCACAGGGGGATCGCACTGAAGCTTTCTTT. Protein: CASSPQGDRTEAFF.

The sample holds a few counts of this clonotype. The chain uses TRBV10-3 and TRBJ1-2; D gene ambiguous. Germline-derived CDR1 and CDR2 are ENHRY and SYGVKD. The CDR3 runs to 11 residues. With 4 bases removed from V and 4 bases from J, the gap between germline ends came to 4 bases. The CDR3 sequence is CAISGGYGYTF. DNA for the CDR3: TGTGCCATCAGTGGGGGCTATGGCTACACCTTC.

CDR3: CSGQLARNEQFF. CDR3 DNA sequence: TGCAGCGGTCAACTAGCCCGGAATGAGCAGTTCTTC. The chain employs TRBV29-1 and TRBJ2-1; possible D gene TRBD2, 6 bases. CDR3 length: 12 amino acids. Germline values: CDR1 SQVTM, CDR2 ANQGSEA. Deletions cut 7 bases from V and 7 bases from J, with 14 bases between.

Comment on this clonotype: Compared with germline, one end of the junction differs, possibly owing to a read error. The chain couples TRBV27 to TRBJ1-5; D not resolved. The germline V gene encodes CDR1 MNHEY and CDR2 SMNVEV (reference sequence). The CDR3 extends over 16 amino acids. The CDR3 spells CASSSSPTVSNQPQHF. The CDR3 nucleotides are TGCGCCAGCAGTTCCTCCCCCACGGTTAGCAATCAGCCCCAGCATTTT.

This clonotype turned up a few times. A junction boundary mismatches the germline segment, possibly from a read error. V is TRBV10-3 and J is TRBJ2-3; TRBD2 is a possible D gene (6 bases). Looked up from germline, CDR1 is ENHRY and CDR2 is SYGVKD. This CDR3 contains 15 residues. CDR3 coding DNA: TGTGCCCTCAGCGGCGGGGCCTCTACGGCAGATACGCAGTATTTT. Its translation: CALSGGASTADTQYF.

The rearrangement links TRBV6-5 to TRBJ2-3, with 11 bases that match TRBD2. After removal of 2 bases from V and 7 bases from J, the junction contained 8 bases not matched to a gene. There are 16 residues in the CDR3. Germline V gene lookup returns CDR1 MNHEY and CDR2 SVGAGI. In DNA, the CDR3 is TGTGCCAGCAGTTACGTGCCTAGCGGGGGGTCGAATACGCAGTATTTT. Amino acid sequence: CASSYVPSGGSNTQYF.

This clonotype was picked up a small number of times. This chain connects TRBV20-1 to TRBJ2-1, with D maybe TRBD1 (5 bases). CDR1 DFQATT and CDR2 SNEGSKA come from the germline V gene (reference sequence). The CDR3 runs to 14 residues. The ends were cut back, 3 bases at V and 3 bases at J, with 12 bases in the middle. The CDR3 loop is CSARVDKFYNEQFF. In nucleotides, the CDR3 is TGCAGTGCTAGGGTGGACAAATTCTACAATGAGCAGTTCTTC.

J is TRBJ2-6 and V is TRBV4-2; 7 bases match TRBD2. Germline-derived CDR1 and CDR2 are LGHNA and YNFKEQ. CDR3 size: 16 residues. After removal of 4 bases from V and 1 base from J, the junction contained 4 bases not matched to a gene. CDR3 sequence: CASSLRTRSGANVLTF. The CDR3 coding sequence is TGTGCCAGCAGCCTGAGGACTAGGTCTGGGGCCAACGTCCTGACTTTC.

The gene calls are TRBV6-1 and TRBJ2-6, with D uncertain. CDR1 is MNHNS and CDR2 is SASEGT in the germline V gene. Trimming shortened V by 8 bases and J by 0 bases, and 11 bases separated the two germline ends. The CDR3 covers 15 residues. DNA of the CDR3: TGTGCCAGCGAGGAAGGATCCTCTGGGGCCAACGTCCTGACTTTC. It specifies CASEEGSSGANVLTF.

This chain uses TRBV11-2 with TRBJ2-1; D might be TRBD2 (5 bases). V was trimmed by 3 bases and J by 2 bases, leaving 11 bases between them. Germline CDR1 and CDR2: SGHAT and FQNNGV. The CDR3 is made up of 15 amino acids. The CDR3 region has the DNA TGTGCCAGCAGCTTCTCTAGCTCAGCCTACAATGAGCAGTTCTTC. It encodes CASSFSSSAYNEQFF.

V usage is TRBV20-1 and J usage is TRBJ2-2; possible D gene TRBD2, 6 bases. Trimming took 2 bases from V and 6 from J, leaving 22 bases between them. The germline V gene has CDR1 DFQATT and CDR2 SNEGSKA (reference sequence). This CDR3 has 17 amino acids. The CDR3: CSARSRWGEKLSGELFF. CDR3 in DNA: TGCAGTGCTAGATCCCGATGGGGGGAAAAGCTGTCCGGGGAGCTGTTTTTT.